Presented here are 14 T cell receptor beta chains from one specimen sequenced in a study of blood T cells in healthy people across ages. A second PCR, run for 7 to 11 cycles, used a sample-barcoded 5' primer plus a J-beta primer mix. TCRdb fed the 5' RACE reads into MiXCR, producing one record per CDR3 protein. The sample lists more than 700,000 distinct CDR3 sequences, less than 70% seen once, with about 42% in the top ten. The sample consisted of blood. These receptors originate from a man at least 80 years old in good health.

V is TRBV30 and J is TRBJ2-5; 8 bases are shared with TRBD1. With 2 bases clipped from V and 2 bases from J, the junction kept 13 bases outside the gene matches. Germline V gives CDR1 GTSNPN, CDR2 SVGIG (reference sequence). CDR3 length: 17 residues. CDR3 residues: CAWSSNRGKRWQETQYF. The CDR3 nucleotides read TGTGCCTGGAGTTCAAACAGGGGGAAGAGGTGGCAAGAGACCCAGTACTTC.

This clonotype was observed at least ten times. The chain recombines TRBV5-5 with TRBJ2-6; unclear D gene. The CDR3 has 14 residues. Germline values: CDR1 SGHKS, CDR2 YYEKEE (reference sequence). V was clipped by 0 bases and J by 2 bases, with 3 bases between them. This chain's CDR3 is CASSLEPGANVLTF. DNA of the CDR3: TGTGCCAGCAGCTTGGAACCTGGGGCCAACGTCCTGACTTTC.

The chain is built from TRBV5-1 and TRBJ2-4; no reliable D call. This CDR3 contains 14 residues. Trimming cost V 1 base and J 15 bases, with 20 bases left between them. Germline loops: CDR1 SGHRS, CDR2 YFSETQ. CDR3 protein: CASSLTGPSYERYF. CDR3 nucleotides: TGCGCCAGCAGCTTGACGGGTCCATCCTACGAGCGGTACTTC. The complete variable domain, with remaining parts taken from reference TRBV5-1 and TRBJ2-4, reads KAGVTQTPRYLIKTRGQQVTLSCSPISGHRSVSWYQQTPGQGLQFLFEYFSETQRNKGNFPGRFSGRQFSNSRSEMNVSTLELGDSALYLCASSLTGPSYERYFGAGTRLSVL.

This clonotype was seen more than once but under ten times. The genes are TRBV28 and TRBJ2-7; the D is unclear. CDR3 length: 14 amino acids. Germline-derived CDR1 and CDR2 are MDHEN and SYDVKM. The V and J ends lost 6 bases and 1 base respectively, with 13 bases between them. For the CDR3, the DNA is TGTGCCAGCAGGATGGACCCGACATCCTACGAGCAGTACTTC. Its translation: CASRMDPTSYEQYF.

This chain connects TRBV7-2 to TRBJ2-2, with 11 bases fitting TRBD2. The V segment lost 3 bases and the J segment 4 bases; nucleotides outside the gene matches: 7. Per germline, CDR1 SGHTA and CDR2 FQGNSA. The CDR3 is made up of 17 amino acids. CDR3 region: CASSFDGLAGITGELFF. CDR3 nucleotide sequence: TGTGCCAGCAGCTTCGACGGACTAGCGGGCATCACCGGGGAGCTGTTTTTT.

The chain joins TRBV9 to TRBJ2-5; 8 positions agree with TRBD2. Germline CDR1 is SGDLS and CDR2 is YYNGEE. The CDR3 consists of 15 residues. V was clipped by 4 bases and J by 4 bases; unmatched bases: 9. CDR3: CASSPGGGRVETQYF. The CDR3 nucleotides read TGTGCCAGCAGCCCTGGCGGGGGGAGGGTAGAGACCCAGTACTTC.

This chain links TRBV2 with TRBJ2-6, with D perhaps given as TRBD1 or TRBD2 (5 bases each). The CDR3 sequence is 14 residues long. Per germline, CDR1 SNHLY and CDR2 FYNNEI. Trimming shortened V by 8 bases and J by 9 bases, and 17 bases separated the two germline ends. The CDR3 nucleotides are TGTGCCAGCGGCCCGGGGACGGGGTTCAACGTCCTGACTTTC. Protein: CASGPGTGFNVLTF.

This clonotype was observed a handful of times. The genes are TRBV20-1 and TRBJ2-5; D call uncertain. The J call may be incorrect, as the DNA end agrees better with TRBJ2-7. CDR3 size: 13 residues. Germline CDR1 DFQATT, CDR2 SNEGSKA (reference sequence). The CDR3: CSATLGGAYEQYF. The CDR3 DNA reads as TGCAGTGCTACCCTAGGTGGGGCCTACGAGCAGTACTTC.

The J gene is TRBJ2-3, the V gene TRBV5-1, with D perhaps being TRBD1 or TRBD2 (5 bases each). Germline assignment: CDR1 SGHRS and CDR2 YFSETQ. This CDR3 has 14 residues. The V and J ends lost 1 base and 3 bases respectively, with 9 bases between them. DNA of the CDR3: TGCGCCAGCAGCTTGTCCGGGACGACAGATACGCAGTATTTT. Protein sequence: CASSLSGTTDTQYF.

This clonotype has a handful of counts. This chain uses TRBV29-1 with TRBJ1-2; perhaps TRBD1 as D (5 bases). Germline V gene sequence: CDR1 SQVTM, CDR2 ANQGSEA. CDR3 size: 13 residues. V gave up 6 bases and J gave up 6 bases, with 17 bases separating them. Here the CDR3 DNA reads TGCAGCGTGAGACGGGGCCTCGAGAATGGCTACACCTTC. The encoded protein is CSVRRGLENGYTF.

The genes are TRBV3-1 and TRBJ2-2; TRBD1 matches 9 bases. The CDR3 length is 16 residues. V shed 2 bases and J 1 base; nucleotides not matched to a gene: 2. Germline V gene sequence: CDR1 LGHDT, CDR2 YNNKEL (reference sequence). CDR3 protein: CASSQPTGGNTGELFF. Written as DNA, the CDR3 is TGTGCCAGCAGCCAACCGACAGGGGGGAACACCGGGGAGCTGTTTTTT.

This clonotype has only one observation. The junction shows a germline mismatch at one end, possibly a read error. In DNA form, the CDR3 reads TGTGCCACCGGACAGGGGGCATCAGATGCGCAGTATTTT. Amino acid sequence: CATGQGASDAQYF. The chain has TRBV28 and TRBJ2-3; 11 bases map to TRBD1. The CDR3 runs to 13 residues. Germline loops: CDR1 MDHEN, CDR2 SYDVKM.

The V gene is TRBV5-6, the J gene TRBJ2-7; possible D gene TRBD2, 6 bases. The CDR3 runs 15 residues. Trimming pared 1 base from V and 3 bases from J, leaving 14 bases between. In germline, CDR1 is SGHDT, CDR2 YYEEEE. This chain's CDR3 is CASSLRRGGIYEQYF. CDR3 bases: TGTGCCAGCAGCTTGAGGAGAGGCGGGATCTACGAGCAGTACTTC.

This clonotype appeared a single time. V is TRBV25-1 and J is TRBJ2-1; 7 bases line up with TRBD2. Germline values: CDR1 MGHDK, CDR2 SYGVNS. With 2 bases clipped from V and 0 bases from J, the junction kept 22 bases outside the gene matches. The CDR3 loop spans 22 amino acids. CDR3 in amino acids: CASSETPFRDYHYRSSYNEQFF. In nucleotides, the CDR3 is TGTGCCAGCAGTGAAACCCCGTTTCGGGACTACCACTACCGGAGCTCCTACAATGAGCAGTTCTTC.